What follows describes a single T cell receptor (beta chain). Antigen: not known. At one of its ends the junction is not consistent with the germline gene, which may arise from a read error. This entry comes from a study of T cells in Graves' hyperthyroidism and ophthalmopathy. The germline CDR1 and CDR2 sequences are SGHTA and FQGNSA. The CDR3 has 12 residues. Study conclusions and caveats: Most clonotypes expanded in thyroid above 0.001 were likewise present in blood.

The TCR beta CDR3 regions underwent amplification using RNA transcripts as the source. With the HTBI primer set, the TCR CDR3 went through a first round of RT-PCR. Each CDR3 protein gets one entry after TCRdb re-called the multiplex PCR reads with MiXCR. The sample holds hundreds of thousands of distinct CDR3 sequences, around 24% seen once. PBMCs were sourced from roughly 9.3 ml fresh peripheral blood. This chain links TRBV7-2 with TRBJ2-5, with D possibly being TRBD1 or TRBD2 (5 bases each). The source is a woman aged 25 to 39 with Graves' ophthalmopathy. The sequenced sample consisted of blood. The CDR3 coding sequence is TGTGCCAGCAGCCTGGGGGTGGAGACCAAGTACTTC. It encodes CASSLGVETKYF.